These T cell receptor beta chains were read from a single sample in a study of blood T cell repertoires in COVID-19. TCRdb keeps only in-frame clones here, not all; method: immunoSEQ multiplex PCR. This table holds 70,000 to 95,000 clones, about four fifths found once. The specimen sequenced was peripheral blood. The receptors derive from a human donor in a cohort sampled during active COVID-19. CDR3s include the opening cysteine and the closing phenylalanine or tryptophan. The order of the fields is V gene, J gene, D gene, clone size, CDR3 protein, CDR3 DNA. The D gene is left open where the match is weak. For some rows the clone size is stated as once, few or many, or as a class when expanded; others skip it.

v_call: TRBV6-5; j_call: TRBJ2-7; d_call: TRBD2; clone_size: once; cdr3_aa: CASTAGTTYEQYF; cdr3_nt: TGTGCCAGCACGGCAGGGACTACCTACGAGCAGTACTTC
v_call: TRBV27; j_call: TRBJ2-3; d_call: TRBD2; clone_size: few; cdr3_aa: CASSSPTSGVVDTQYF; cdr3_nt: TGTGCCAGCAGTTCTCCGACTAGCGGGGTGGTAGATACGCAGTATTTT
v_call: TRBV3-1/TRBV3-2; j_call: TRBJ1-1; d_call: .; clone_size: .; cdr3_aa: CASSQVRRAEAFF; cdr3_nt: TGTGCCAGCAGCCAAGTTCGGCGGGCTGAAGCTTTCTTT
v_call: TRBV29-1; j_call: TRBJ2-7; d_call: TRBD1; clone_size: .; cdr3_aa: CSVEGDRGRSYEQYF; cdr3_nt: TGCAGCGTTGAAGGGGACAGGGGGCGATCCTACGAGCAGTACTTC
v_call: TRBV18; j_call: TRBJ2-3; d_call: .; clone_size: .; cdr3_aa: CASSLQTGIHTNTQYF; cdr3_nt: TGTGCCAGCTCACTCCAAACAGGGATTCACACGAATACGCAGTATTTT
v_call: TRBV19; j_call: TRBJ2-1; d_call: TRBD1; clone_size: .; cdr3_aa: CASSRGQGASLYNEQFF; cdr3_nt: TGTGCCAGTAGTCGGGGACAGGGGGCGTCACTTTACAATGAGCAGTTCTTC
v_call: TRBV7-3; j_call: TRBJ2-1; d_call: .; clone_size: .; cdr3_aa: CASSPADRGNEQFF; cdr3_nt: TGTGCCAGCAGCCCAGCTGATCGGGGGAATGAGCAGTTCTTC
v_call: TRBV18; j_call: TRBJ2-3; d_call: TRBD1; clone_size: .; cdr3_aa: CASSPQRRTGSTDTQYF; cdr3_nt: TGTGCCAGCTCACCACAGCGAAGGACAGGGAGCACAGATACGCAGTATTTT
v_call: TRBV9; j_call: TRBJ2-1; d_call: TRBD1; clone_size: .; cdr3_aa: CASSVGTGGSYNEQFF; cdr3_nt: TGTGCCAGCAGCGTAGGGACAGGGGGCTCCTACAATGAGCAGTTCTTC
v_call: TRBV2; j_call: TRBJ1-1; d_call: TRBD1; clone_size: .; cdr3_aa: CASSLTGVVTEAFF; cdr3_nt: TGTGCCAGCAGTCTAACAGGGGTGGTAACTGAAGCTTTCTTT
v_call: TRBV5-1; j_call: TRBJ2-1; d_call: TRBD2; clone_size: .; cdr3_aa: CASSWTSGAYNEQFF; cdr3_nt: TGCGCCAGCAGCTGGACTAGCGGGGCTTACAATGAGCAGTTCTTC
v_call: TRBV2; j_call: TRBJ1-1; d_call: TRBD1; clone_size: .; cdr3_aa: CASRLLDRANTEAFF; cdr3_nt: TGTGCCAGCAGACTACTGGACAGGGCAAACACTGAAGCTTTCTTT
v_call: TRBV2; j_call: TRBJ2-3; d_call: TRBD2; clone_size: .; cdr3_aa: CASSDGLGRGEHTDTQYF; cdr3_nt: TGTGCCAGCAGCGACGGTTTGGGGCGGGGGGAGCACACAGATACGCAGTATTTT
v_call: TRBV12-3/TRBV12-4; j_call: TRBJ2-3; d_call: .; clone_size: .; cdr3_aa: CASSPGSSDTQYF; cdr3_nt: TGTGCCAGCAGTCCGGGGAGTTCAGATACGCAGTATTTT
v_call: TRBV25-1; j_call: TRBJ1-2; d_call: .; clone_size: .; cdr3_aa: CASSYSNYGYTF; cdr3_nt: TGTGCCAGCAGTTATTCTAACTATGGCTACACCTTC
v_call: TRBV28; j_call: TRBJ2-5; d_call: TRBD2; clone_size: .; cdr3_aa: CASNAPSRPSGETQYF; cdr3_nt: TGTGCCAGCAACGCTCCCTCGAGGCCTAGCGGGGAGACCCAGTACTTC
v_call: TRBV20-1; j_call: TRBJ1-5; d_call: .; clone_size: .; cdr3_aa: CSASRGGNQPQHF; cdr3_nt: TGCAGTGCTAGTCGGGGTGGCAATCAGCCCCAGCATTTT
v_call: TRBV11-3; j_call: TRBJ1-1; d_call: .; clone_size: .; cdr3_aa: CASSPGGGTEAFF; cdr3_nt: TGTGCCAGCAGCCCCGGGGGGGGCACTGAAGCTTTCTTT
v_call: TRBV14; j_call: TRBJ1-4; d_call: TRBD1; clone_size: once; cdr3_aa: CASRRTGGGGEKLFF; cdr3_nt: TGTGCCAGCAGAAGAACAGGGGGCGGAGGTGAAAAACTGTTTTTT
v_call: TRBV2; j_call: TRBJ1-2; d_call: TRBD1; clone_size: .; cdr3_aa: CASSDFLRDRLLNYGYTF; cdr3_nt: TGTGCCAGCAGTGATTTTCTCCGGGACAGGCTCTTAAACTATGGCTACACCTTC
v_call: TRBV3-1/TRBV3-2; j_call: TRBJ2-1; d_call: .; clone_size: .; cdr3_aa: CASSQSRDNEQFF; cdr3_nt: TGTGCCAGCAGCCAGTCCAGGGACAATGAGCAGTTCTTC
v_call: TRBV9; j_call: TRBJ1-1; d_call: .; clone_size: .; cdr3_aa: CASSEDIMNTEAFF; cdr3_nt: TGTGCCAGCAGCGAGGACATAATGAACACTGAAGCTTTCTTT
v_call: TRBV5-6; j_call: TRBJ1-1; d_call: .; clone_size: .; cdr3_aa: CASSPQFSNTEAFF; cdr3_nt: TGTGCCAGCAGCCCACAATTTTCCAACACTGAAGCTTTCTTT